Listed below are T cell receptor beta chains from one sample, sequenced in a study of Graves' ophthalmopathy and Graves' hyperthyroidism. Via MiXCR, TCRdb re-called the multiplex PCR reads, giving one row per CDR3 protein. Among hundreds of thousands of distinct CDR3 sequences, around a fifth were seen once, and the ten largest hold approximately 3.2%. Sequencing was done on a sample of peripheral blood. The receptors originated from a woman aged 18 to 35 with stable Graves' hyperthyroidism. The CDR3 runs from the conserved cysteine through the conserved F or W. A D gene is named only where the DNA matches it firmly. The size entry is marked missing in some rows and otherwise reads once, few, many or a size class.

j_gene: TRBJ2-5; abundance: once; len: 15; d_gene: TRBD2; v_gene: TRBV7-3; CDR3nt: TGTGCCAGCAGCTTCCGGGGGGGCTGGCAAGAGACCCAGTACTTC; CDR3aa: CASSFRGGWQETQYF
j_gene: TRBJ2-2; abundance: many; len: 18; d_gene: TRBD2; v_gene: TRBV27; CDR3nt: TGTGCCAGCAGACCCCCCGGGACTAGCGGGAGGGTCACCGGGGAGCTGTTTTTT; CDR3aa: CASRPPGTSGRVTGELFF
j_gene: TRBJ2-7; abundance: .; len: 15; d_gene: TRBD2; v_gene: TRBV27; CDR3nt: TGTGCCAGCGGAATTAGGACTAGCGGGAGGTGGGAGCAGTACTTC; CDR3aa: CASGIRTSGRWEQYF
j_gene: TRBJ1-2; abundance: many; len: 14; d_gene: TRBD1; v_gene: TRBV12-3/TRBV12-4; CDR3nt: TGTGCCAGCAGGACACAGGGGATTAACTATGGCTACACCTTC; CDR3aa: CASRTQGINYGYTF
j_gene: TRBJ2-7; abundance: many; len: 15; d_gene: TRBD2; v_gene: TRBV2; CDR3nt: TGTGCCAGCAGACCCGGTCTAGCGGTATCCTACGAGCAGTACTTC; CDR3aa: CASRPGLAVSYEQYF
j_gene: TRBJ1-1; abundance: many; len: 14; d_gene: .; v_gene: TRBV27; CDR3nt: TGTGCCAGCAGTTTATCGCGGCAGAACACTGAAGCTTTCTTT; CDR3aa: CASSLSRQNTEAFF
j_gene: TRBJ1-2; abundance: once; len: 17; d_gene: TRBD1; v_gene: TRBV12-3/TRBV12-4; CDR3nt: TGTGCCAGCAGGGGTGGGACAGGCACAACTCCTTACTATGGCTACACCTTC; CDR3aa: CASRGGTGTTPYYGYTF
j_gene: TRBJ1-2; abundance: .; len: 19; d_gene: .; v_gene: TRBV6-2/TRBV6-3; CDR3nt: TGTGCCAGCAGTTACTGGTCCGCTGGCGTAGGAAGAGCTAACTATGGCTACACCTTC; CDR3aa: CASSYWSAGVGRANYGYTF
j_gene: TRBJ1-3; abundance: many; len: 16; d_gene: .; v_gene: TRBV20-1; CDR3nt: TGCAGTGCTAAAACCTCGGAGAGAGTCTCTGGAAACACCATATATTTT; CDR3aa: CSAKTSERVSGNTIYF
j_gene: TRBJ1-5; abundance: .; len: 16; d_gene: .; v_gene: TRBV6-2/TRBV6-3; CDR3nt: TGTGCCAGCAGGTTAGACTTCAGGGGTAGCAATCAGCCCCAGCATTTT; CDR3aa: CASRLDFRGSNQPQHF
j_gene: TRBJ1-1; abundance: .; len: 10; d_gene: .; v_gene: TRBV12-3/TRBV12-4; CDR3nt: TGTGCCAGCGTAAACACTGAAGCTTTCTTT; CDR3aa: CASVNTEAFF
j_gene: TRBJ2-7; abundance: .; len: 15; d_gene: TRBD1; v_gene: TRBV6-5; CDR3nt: TGTGCCATCAGTTACAGGGGGCAAGGGACCTACGAGCAGTACTTC; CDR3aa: CAISYRGQGTYEQYF
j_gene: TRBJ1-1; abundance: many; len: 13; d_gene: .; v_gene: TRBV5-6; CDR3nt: TGTGCCAGCAGCTTGCCTAGCCCCCACGAAGCTTTCTTT; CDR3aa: CASSLPSPHEAFF
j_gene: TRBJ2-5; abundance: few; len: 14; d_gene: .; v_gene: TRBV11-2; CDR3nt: TGTGCCAGCAGAAAAGGCGCCCTCCAAGAGACCCAGTACTTC; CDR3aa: CASRKGALQETQYF
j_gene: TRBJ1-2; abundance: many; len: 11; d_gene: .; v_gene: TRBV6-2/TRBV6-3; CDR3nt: TGTGCCAGCACCGACAGCCATGGCTACACCTTC; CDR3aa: CASTDSHGYTF
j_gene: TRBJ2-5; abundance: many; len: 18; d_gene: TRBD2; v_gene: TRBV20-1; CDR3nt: TGCAGTGCTAGAGATGTGGAATTAGCGGGAGTATATCAAGAGACCCAGTACTTC; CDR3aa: CSARDVELAGVYQETQYF
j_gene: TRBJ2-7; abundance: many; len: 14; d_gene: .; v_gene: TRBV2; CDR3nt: TGTGCCAGCAGTGAAGGGGTAGGGTTCAACGAGCAGTACTTC; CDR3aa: CASSEGVGFNEQYF
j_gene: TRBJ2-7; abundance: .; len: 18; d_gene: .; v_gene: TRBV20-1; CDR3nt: TGCAGTGCTAGAGATTCCAGCAGGGTCTACGGGGAGACCTACGAGCAGTACTTC; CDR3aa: CSARDSSRVYGETYEQYF
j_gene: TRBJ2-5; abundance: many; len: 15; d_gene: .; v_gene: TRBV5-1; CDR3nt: TGCGCCAGCAGCTCGACAGGACTGTACCAAGAGACCCAGTACTTC; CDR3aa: CASSSTGLYQETQYF
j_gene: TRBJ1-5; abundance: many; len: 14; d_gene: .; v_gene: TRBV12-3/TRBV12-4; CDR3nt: TGTGCCAGCAGCTCGGCGGGGGGGAATCAGCCCCAGCATTTT; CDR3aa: CASSSAGGNQPQHF
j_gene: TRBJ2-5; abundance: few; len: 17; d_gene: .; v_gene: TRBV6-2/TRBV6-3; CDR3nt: TGTGCCAGCAGTCCCGTAAGCAGGGGGGCCGGCGGTGAGACCCAGTACTTC; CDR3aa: CASSPVSRGAGGETQYF
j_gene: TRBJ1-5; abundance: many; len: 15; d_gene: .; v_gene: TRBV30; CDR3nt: TGTGCCTGGAGTCCCCTCAAGACAGATTATCAGCCCCAGCATTTT; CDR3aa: CAWSPLKTDYQPQHF
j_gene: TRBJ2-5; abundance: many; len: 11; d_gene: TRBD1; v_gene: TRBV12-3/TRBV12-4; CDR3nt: TGTGCCAGCAGTTCCAAGGGGACAGCGTACTTC; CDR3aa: CASSSKGTAYF
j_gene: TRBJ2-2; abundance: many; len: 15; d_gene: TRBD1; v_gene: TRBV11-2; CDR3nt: TGTGCCAGCGGGCCGCGACAGGGCGTCACCGGGGAGCTGTTTTTT; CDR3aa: CASGPRQGVTGELFF
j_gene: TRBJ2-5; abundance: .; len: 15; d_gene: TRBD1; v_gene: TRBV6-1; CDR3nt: TGTGCCAGCAGCCACCGACAGGGATTGAGGGAGACCCAGTACTTC; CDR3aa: CASSHRQGLRETQYF
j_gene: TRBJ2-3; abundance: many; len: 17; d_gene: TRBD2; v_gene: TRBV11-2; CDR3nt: TGTGCCAGCAGCTTATTAGGCGGGAGGATCAGCACAGATACGCAGTATTTT; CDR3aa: CASSLLGGRISTDTQYF
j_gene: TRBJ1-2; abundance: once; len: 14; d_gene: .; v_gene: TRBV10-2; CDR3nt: TGCGCCAGCAGTGAGTCGAGCACAAACTATGGCTACACCTTC; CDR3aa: CASSESSTNYGYTF
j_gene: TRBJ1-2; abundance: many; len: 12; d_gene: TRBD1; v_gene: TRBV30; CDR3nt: TGTGCCTCTGGACAGGGCAACTATGGCTACACCTTC; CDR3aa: CASGQGNYGYTF
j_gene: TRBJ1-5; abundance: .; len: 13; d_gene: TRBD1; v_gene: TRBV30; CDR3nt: TGTGCCTGGAGTGACAGGGGCGAGCAGCCCCAGCATTTT; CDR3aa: CAWSDRGEQPQHF
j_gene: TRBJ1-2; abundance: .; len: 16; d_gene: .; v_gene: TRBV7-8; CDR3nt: TGTGCCAGCAGCTTACGGAGGGTTGCGGCTAACTATGGCTACACCTTC; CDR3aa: CASSLRRVAANYGYTF
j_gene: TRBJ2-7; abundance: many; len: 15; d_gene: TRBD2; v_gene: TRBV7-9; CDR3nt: TGTGCCAGCAGCCCGCAACTAGCGGGTTTCCCCGAGCAGTACTTC; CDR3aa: CASSPQLAGFPEQYF
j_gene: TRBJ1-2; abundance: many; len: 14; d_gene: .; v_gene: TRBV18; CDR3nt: TGTGCCAGCTCACCAGGGCAGGGGTCCTATGGCTACACCTTC; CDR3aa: CASSPGQGSYGYTF
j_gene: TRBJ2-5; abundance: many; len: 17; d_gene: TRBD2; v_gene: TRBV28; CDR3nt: TGTGCCAGCAGTGGGACTAGCGGGAGCATCGGTGGAGAGACCCAGTACTTC; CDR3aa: CASSGTSGSIGGETQYF
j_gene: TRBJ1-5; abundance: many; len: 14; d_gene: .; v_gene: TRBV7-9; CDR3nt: TGTGCCAGCAGCTTACTAGATAGCAATCAGCCCCAGCATTTT; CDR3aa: CASSLLDSNQPQHF
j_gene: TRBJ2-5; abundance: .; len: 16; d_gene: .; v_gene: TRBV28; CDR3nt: TGTGCCAGCAGCATAGGAGCGGGCGGAGGGGCGGAGACCCAGTACTTC; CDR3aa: CASSIGAGGGAETQYF
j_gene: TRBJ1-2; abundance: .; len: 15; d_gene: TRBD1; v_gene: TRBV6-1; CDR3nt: TGTGCCAGCAGCGATCCACCCACAGGGGTCTATGGCTACACCTTC; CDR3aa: CASSDPPTGVYGYTF
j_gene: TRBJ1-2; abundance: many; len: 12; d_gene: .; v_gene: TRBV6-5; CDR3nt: TGTGCCAGCAGTTCGGGATTCAATGGCTACACCTTC; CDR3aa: CASSSGFNGYTF
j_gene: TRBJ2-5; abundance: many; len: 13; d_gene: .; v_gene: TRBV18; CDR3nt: TGTGCCAGCTCACCATACAGAGAAGAGACCCAGTACTTC; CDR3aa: CASSPYREETQYF
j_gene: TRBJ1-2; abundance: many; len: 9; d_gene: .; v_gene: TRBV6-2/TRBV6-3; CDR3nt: TGTGCCAGCAGATCCGACTACACCTTC; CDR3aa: CASRSDYTF
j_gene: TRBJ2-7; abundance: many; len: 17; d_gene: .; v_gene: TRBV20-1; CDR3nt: TGCAGTGCTAGAGATACGTACGGGGAGTACTCCTACTACGAGCAGTACTTC; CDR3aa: CSARDTYGEYSYYEQYF
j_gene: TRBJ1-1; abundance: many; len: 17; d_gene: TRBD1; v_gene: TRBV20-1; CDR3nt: TGCAGTGCTAGATCCGGGACAGGGGGACCAAGAAACACTGAAGCTTTCTTT; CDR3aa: CSARSGTGGPRNTEAFF
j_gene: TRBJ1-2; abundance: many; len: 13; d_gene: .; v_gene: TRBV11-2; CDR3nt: TGTGCCAGCAGCTTTAGTTTTGACTATGGCTACACCTTC; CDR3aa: CASSFSFDYGYTF
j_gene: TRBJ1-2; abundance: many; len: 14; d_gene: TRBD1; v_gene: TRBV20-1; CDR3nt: TGCAGTGCTAGTGTGGCCAACAGGGGGGACGGCTACACCTTC; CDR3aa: CSASVANRGDGYTF
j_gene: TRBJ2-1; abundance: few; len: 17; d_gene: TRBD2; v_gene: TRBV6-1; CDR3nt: TGTGCCAGCAGTCAGGACGGGACTAGCGGCTCCTACAATGAGCAGTTCTTC; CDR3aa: CASSQDGTSGSYNEQFF
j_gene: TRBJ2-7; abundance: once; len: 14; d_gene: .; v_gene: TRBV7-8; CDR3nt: TGTGCCAGCAGCTTACTAGGACCTACCTACGAGCAGTACTTC; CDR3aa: CASSLLGPTYEQYF
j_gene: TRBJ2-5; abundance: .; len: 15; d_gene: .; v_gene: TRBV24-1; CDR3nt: TGTGCCACCAGTGATTTGGGCCCCTGGGGAGAGACCCAGTACTTC; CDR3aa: CATSDLGPWGETQYF
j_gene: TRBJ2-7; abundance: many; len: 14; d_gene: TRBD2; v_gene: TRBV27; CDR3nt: TGTGCCAGCAAGTCCGGGACTAGCTCCTACGAGCAGTACTTC; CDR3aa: CASKSGTSSYEQYF
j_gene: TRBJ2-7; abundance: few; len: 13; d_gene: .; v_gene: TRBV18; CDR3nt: TGTGCCAACTCACCCTCCCGGGCGAACGAGCAGTACTTC; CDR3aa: CANSPSRANEQYF
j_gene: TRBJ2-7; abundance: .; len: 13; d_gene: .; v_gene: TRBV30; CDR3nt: TGTGCCTGGGCCTGGACAGCCTCCTACGAGCAGTACTTC; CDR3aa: CAWAWTASYEQYF
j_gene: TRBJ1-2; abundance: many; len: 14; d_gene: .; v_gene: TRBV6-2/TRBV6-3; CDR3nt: TGTGCCAGCAGTTACGCGGGGATCACTGGTGGCTACACCTTC; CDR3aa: CASSYAGITGGYTF
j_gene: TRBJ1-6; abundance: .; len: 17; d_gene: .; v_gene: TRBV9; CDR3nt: TGTGCCAGCAGCGGAGAAGGACCGGCCTCCTATAATTCACCCCTCCACTTT; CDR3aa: CASSGEGPASYNSPLHF
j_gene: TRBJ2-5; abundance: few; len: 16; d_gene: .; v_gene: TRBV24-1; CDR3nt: TGTGCCACCAGTGATTTGTCGGCTTCAGAACAAGAGACCCAGTACTTC; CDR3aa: CATSDLSASEQETQYF
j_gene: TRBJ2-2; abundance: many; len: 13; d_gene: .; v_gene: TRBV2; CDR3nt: TGTGCCAGCAGTGAGAGGGGGAGAAGGGAGCTGTTTTTT; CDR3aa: CASSERGRRELFF
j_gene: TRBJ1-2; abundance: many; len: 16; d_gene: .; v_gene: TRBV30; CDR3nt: TGTGCCTGGAGTAAAAGGCAGACTTTAGCTAACTATGGCTACACCTTC; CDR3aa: CAWSKRQTLANYGYTF